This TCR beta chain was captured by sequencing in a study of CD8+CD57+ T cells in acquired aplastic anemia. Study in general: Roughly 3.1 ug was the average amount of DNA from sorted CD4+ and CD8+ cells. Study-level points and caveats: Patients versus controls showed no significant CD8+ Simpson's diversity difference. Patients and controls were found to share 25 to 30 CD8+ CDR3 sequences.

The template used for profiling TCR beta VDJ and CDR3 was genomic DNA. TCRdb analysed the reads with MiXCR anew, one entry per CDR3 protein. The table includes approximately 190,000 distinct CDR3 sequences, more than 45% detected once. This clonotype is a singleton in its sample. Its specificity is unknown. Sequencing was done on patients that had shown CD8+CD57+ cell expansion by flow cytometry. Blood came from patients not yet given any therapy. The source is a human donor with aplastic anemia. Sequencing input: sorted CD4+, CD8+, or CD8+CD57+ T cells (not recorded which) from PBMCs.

The DNA for the CDR3 is TGTGCCAGCAGCTTACAGGGAGGTTTCAATCAGCCCCAGCATTTT. This sequence encodes CASSLQGGFNQPQHF. The chain uses TRBV7-2 and TRBJ1-5; D may be TRBD1 (5 bases). The germline V and J ends were trimmed by 2 bases and 3 bases, with 11 bases remaining between them. Germline loops: CDR1 SGHTA, CDR2 FQGNSA. The CDR3 runs to 15 residues.